The 10 T cell receptor beta chains in this list originate from one sample, sequenced in a study of blood T cell repertoires in COVID-19. Libraries were prepared by immunoSEQ multiplex PCR; TCRdb keeps only in-frame clonotypes and omits some of them. The sample lists 100,000 to 150,000 clones, about 80% seen once, with 3.5% to 4.5% in the top ten. The sequencing sample was made of peripheral blood. These receptors originate from a woman aged 45-60 years with acute or convalescent COVID-19.

V usage is TRBV7-2 and J usage is TRBJ2-3; maybe TRBD2 (6 bases). CDR1 SGHTA and CDR2 FQGNSA come from the germline V gene. This CDR3 has 14 amino acids. Trimming cost V 4 bases and J 2 bases, with 10 bases left between them. The CDR3: CASSSGLYTDTQYF. In DNA, the CDR3 is TGTGCCAGCAGCTCGGGACTTTACACAGATACGCAGTATTTT.

V gene TRBV12-3 or TRBV12-4 combines with J gene TRBJ2-7; 7 bases align to TRBD2. The V gene end was trimmed by 6 bases and the J gene end by 4 bases; junction bases not matched to a gene: 6. The length of the CDR3 is 13 residues. The CDR3 DNA is TGTGCCAGCAGCCTTCTGGGAGGGTACGAGCAGTACTTC. This sequence encodes CASSLLGGYEQYF.

The V and J genes are TRBV28 and TRBJ1-5; 9 bases are shared with TRBD1. The CDR3 has 15 residues. Germline values: CDR1 MDHEN, CDR2 SYDVKM. Losses at the gene ends were 7 bases for V and 3 bases for J; bases not matched to a gene: 7. The DNA for the CDR3 is TGTGCCAGCAAAAAGACAGGGGGAGACAATCAGCCCCAGCATTTT. Translated, it gives CASKKTGGDNQPQHF.

This clone was seen a few times. The chain couples TRBV4-1 to TRBJ2-2; D not certain. Germline V gene data show CDR1 as MGHRA and CDR2 as YSYEKL. V was cut by 0 bases and J by 4 bases, with 9 bases left in between. This CDR3 comprises 15 residues. The CDR3 coding sequence is TGCGCCAGCAGCCAAGAAAGCCAAGTCACCGGGGAGCTGTTTTTT. This translates into CASSQESQVTGELFF.

The CDR3 reads CASSWTRGGEQFF. The DNA for the CDR3 is TGTGCCAGCAGCTGGACCCGGGGGGGTGAGCAGTTCTTC. The chain recombines TRBV11-2 with TRBJ2-1; 8 bases map to TRBD2. This CDR3 contains 13 residues. Germline CDR1 is SGHAT and CDR2 is FQNNGV. The ends lost 4 bases at V and 9 bases at J; junction bases unmatched: 5.

The chain uses TRBV2 and TRBJ1-2; D unresolved. Trimming cost V 6 bases and J 1 base, with 9 bases left between them. This CDR3 comprises 13 residues. CDR1 is SNHLY and CDR2 is FYNNEI in the germline V gene. CDR3 region: CASRGRSNYGYTF. CDR3 coding DNA: TGTGCCAGCAGAGGTAGGAGTAACTATGGCTACACCTTC.

The chain carries TRBV28 and TRBJ1-2, with 9 bases identical to TRBD1. This CDR3 region has 12 residues. The J segment lost 8 bases and the V segment lost 7 bases, leaving 5 bases of the junction unmatched. Germline CDR1 reads MDHEN; CDR2 reads SYDVKM. CDR3 nucleotides: TGTGCCAGCACCTGGGGGACAGGGGGCTACACCTTC. Its translation: CASTWGTGGYTF.

V gene TRBV25-1 combines with J gene TRBJ2-1, with 9 bases that match TRBD1. The CDR3 length is 14 residues. V lost 5 bases, J lost 7 bases, and 6 bases stayed unmatched. The germline gives CDR1 MGHDK, CDR2 SYGVNS. The DNA of the CDR3 is TGTGCCAGCAGTATACAGGGGGCGAGGAATGAGCAGTTCTTC. It codes for CASSIQGARNEQFF.

The V gene is TRBV5-1, the J gene TRBJ1-2, with unresolved D. This CDR3 is 16 amino acids long. Germline values: CDR1 SGHRS, CDR2 YFSETQ. V lost 0 bases and J lost 7, with 19 bases in between. CDR3 residues: CASSLELRPIMGGYTF. CDR3 in DNA: TGCGCCAGCAGCTTGGAATTGCGGCCAATTATGGGTGGCTACACCTTC.

The genes are TRBV3-1 (or the pseudogene TRBV3-2) and TRBJ1-2; D ambiguous. Trimming took 3 bases from V and 8 from J, leaving 13 bases between them. Germline assignment: CDR1 LGHDT and CDR2 YNNKEL (reference sequence). This CDR3 contains 13 residues. The CDR3 is CASSQGSRFGYTF. CDR3 coding DNA: TGTGCCAGCAGCCAGGGCAGTCGGTTCGGCTACACCTTC.